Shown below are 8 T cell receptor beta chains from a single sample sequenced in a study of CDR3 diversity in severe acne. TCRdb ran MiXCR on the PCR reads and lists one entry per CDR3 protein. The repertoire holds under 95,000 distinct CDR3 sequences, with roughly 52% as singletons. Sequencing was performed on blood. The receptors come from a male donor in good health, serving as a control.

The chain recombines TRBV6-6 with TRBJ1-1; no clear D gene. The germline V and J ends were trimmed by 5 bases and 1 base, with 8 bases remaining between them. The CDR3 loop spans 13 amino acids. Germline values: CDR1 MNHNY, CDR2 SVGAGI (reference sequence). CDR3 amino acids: CASSRAENTEAFF. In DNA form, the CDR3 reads TGTGCCAGCAGTAGAGCGGAGAACACTGAAGCTTTCTTT.

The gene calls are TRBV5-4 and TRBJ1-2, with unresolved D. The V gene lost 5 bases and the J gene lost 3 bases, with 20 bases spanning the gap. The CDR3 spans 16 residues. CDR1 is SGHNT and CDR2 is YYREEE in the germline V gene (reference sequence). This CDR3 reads CASRPTDAAGDYGYTF. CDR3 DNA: TGTGCCAGCAGGCCGACCGACGCCGCCGGGGACTATGGCTACACCTTC.

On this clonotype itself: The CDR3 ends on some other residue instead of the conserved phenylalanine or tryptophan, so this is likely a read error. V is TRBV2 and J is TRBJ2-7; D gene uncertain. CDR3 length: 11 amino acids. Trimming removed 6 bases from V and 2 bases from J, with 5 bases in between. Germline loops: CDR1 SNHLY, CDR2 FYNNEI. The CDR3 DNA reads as TGTGCCAGCAGGCAGACCTACGAGCAGTACTCC. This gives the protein CASRQTYEQYS.

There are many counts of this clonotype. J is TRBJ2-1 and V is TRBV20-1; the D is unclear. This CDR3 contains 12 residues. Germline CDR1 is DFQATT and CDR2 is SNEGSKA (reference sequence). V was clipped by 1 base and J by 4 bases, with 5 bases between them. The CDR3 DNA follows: TGCAGTGCTAGAGGGATTTACAATGAGCAGTTCTTC. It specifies CSARGIYNEQFF.

The CDR3 spells CASSQGARDGGYEQYF. The CDR3 DNA reads as TGTGCCAGCTCACAGGGGGCGCGTGATGGAGGCTACGAGCAGTACTTC. The chain employs TRBV5-6 and TRBJ2-7, with 9 bases matching TRBD1. CDR1 and CDR2 (germline): SGHDT, YYEEEE. The length of the CDR3 is 16 residues. V shed 7 bases, J shed 3 bases, and the junction held 14 bases outside the gene matches.

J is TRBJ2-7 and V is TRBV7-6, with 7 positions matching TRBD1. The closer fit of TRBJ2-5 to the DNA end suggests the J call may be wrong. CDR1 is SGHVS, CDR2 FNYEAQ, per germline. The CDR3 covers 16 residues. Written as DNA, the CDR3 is TGTGCCAGCAGTTCGACACCGGGACAGTCCTACGAGACCCAGTACTTC. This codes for CASSSTPGQSYETQYF.

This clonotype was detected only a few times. As DNA, the CDR3 is TGTGCCATCAGGGCCGGGGCATCCTACGAGCAGTACTTC. It translates to CAIRAGASYEQYF. The V and J genes are TRBV10-3 and TRBJ2-7; D may be TRBD1 or TRBD2 (5 bases each). The germline V and J ends were trimmed by 6 bases and 1 base, with 10 bases remaining between them. Germline CDR1 is ENHRY and CDR2 is SYGVKD. CDR3 length equals 13 residues.

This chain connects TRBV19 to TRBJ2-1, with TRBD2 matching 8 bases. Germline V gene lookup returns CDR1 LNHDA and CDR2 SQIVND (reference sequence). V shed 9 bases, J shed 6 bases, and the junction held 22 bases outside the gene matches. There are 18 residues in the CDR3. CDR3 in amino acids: CASSLDGSGAGDPNEQFF. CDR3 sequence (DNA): TGTGCCAGCAGCTTGGATGGTAGCGGGGCGGGAGATCCCAATGAGCAGTTCTTC.